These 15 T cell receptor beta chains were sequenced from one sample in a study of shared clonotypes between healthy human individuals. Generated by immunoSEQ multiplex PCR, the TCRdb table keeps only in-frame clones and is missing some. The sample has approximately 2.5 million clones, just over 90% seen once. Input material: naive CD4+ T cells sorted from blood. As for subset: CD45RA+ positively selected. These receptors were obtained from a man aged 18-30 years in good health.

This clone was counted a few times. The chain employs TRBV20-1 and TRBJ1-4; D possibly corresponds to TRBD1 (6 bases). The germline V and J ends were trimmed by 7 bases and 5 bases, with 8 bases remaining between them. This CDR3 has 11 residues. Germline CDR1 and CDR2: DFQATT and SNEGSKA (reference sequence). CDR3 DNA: TGCAGTGTGACAGGAAATGAAAAACTGTTTTTT. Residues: CSVTGNEKLFF.

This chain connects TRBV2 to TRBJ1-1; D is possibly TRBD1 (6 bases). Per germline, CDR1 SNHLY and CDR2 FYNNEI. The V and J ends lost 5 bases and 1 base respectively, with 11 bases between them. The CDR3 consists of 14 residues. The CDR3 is CASSRTTGNTEAFF. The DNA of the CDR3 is TGTGCCAGCAGTCGGACGACAGGGAACACTGAAGCTTTCTTT.

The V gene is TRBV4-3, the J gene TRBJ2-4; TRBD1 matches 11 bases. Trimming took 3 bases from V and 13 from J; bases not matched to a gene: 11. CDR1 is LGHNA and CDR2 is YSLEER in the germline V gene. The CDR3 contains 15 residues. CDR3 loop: CASSQDDRTGGTQYF. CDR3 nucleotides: TGCGCCAGCAGCCAGGATGACAGGACAGGGGGCACACAGTACTTC.

The CDR3 nucleotides read TGTGCCAGCAGTCCTAGGCGGGGCCTCTCCTACGAGCAGTACTTC. Translating gives CASSPRRGLSYEQYF. The V and J genes are TRBV27 and TRBJ2-7; TRBD2 is a possible D gene (6 bases). The CDR3 contains 15 residues. Trimming cost V 5 bases and J 0 bases, with 14 bases left between them. The germline CDR1 and CDR2 sequences are MNHEY and SMNVEV (reference sequence).

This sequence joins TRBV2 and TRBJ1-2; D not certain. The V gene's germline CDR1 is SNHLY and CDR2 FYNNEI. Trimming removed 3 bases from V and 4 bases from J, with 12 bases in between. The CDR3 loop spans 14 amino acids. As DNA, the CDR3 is TGTGCCAGCAGTGAGGCAAGGGATCCCTATGGCTACACCTTC. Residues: CASSEARDPYGYTF.

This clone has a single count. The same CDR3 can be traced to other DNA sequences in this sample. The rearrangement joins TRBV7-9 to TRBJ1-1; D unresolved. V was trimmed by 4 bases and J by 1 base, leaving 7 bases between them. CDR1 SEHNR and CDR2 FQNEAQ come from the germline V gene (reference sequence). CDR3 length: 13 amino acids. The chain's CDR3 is CASSSQRNTEAFF. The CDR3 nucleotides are TGTGCCAGCAGCTCCCAACGGAACACTGAAGCTTTCTTT.

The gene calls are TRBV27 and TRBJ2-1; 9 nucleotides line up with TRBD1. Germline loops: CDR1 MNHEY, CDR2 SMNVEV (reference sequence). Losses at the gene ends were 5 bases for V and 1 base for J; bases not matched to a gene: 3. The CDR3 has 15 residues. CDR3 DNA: TGTGCCAGCAGTCGGACAGGGGCTTCCTACAATGAGCAGTTCTTC. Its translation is CASSRTGASYNEQFF.

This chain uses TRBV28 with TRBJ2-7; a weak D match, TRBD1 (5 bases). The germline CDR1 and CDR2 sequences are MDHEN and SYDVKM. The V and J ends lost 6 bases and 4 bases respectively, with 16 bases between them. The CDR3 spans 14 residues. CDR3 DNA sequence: TGTGCCAGCAGGGACGCCCGGACACTATACGAGCAGTACTTC. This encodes CASRDARTLYEQYF.

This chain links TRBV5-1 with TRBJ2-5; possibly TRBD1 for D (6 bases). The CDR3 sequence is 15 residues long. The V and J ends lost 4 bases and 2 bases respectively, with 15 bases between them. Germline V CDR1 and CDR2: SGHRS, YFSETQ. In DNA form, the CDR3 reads TGCGCCAGCAGCCCTACAGGGCCCCCACAAGAGACCCAGTACTTC. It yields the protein CASSPTGPPQETQYF. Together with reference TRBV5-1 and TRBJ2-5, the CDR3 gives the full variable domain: KAGVTQTPRYLIKTRGQQVTLSCSPISGHRSVSWYQQTPGQGLQFLFEYFSETQRNKGNFPGRFSGRQFSNSRSEMNVSTLELGDSALYLCASSPTGPPQETQYFGPGTRLLVL.

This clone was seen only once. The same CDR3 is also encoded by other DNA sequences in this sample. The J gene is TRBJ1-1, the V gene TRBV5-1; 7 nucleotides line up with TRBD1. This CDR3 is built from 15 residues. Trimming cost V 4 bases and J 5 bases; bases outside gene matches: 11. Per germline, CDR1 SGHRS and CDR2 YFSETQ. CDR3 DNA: TGCGCCAGCAGCGGTGAGGGCCAGGGGGTGACTGAAGCTTTCTTT. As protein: CASSGEGQGVTEAFF. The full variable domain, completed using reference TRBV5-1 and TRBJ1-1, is KAGVTQTPRYLIKTRGQQVTLSCSPISGHRSVSWYQQTPGQGLQFLFEYFSETQRNKGNFPGRFSGRQFSNSRSEMNVSTLELGDSALYLCASSGEGQGVTEAFFGQGTRLTVV.

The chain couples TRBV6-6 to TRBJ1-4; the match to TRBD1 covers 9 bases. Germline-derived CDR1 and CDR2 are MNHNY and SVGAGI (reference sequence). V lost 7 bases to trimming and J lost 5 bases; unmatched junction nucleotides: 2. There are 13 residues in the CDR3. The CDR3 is CASKGTGNEKLFF. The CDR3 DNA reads TGTGCCAGCAAGGGGACAGGGAATGAAAAACTGTTTTTT.

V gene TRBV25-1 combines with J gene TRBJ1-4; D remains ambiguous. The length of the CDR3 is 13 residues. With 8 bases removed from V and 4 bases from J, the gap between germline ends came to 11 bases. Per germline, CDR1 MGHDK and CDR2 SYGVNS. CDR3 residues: CASGNSVNEKLFF. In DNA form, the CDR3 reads TGTGCCAGCGGCAACAGCGTTAATGAAAAACTGTTTTTT. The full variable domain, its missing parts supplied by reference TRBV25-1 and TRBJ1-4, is EADIYQTPRYLVIGTGKKITLECSQTMGHDKMYWYQQDPGMELHLIHYSYGVNSTEKGDLSSESTVSRIRTEHFPLTLESARPSHTSQYLCASGNSVNEKLFFGSGTQLSVL.

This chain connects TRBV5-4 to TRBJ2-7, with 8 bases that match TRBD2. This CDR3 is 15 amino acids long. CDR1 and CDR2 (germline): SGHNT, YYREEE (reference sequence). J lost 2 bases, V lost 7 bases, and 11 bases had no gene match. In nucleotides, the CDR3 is TGTGCCAGCGCTAATACGGGGGGGGAAGCCTACGAGCAGTACTTC. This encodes CASANTGGEAYEQYF.

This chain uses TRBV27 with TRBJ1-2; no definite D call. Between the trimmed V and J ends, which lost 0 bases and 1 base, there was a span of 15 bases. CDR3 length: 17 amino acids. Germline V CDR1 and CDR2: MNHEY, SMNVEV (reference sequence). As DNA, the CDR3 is TGTGCCAGCAGTTTATCGAAGTCCGTACTCGGTAACTATGGCTACACCTTC. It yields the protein CASSLSKSVLGNYGYTF.

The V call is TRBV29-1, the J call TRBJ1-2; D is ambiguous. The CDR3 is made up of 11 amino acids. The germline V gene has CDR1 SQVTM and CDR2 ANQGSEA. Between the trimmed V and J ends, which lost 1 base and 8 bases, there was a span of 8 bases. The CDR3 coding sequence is TGCAGCGTTGAAGGGTACGAGGGCTACACCTTC. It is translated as CSVEGYEGYTF.